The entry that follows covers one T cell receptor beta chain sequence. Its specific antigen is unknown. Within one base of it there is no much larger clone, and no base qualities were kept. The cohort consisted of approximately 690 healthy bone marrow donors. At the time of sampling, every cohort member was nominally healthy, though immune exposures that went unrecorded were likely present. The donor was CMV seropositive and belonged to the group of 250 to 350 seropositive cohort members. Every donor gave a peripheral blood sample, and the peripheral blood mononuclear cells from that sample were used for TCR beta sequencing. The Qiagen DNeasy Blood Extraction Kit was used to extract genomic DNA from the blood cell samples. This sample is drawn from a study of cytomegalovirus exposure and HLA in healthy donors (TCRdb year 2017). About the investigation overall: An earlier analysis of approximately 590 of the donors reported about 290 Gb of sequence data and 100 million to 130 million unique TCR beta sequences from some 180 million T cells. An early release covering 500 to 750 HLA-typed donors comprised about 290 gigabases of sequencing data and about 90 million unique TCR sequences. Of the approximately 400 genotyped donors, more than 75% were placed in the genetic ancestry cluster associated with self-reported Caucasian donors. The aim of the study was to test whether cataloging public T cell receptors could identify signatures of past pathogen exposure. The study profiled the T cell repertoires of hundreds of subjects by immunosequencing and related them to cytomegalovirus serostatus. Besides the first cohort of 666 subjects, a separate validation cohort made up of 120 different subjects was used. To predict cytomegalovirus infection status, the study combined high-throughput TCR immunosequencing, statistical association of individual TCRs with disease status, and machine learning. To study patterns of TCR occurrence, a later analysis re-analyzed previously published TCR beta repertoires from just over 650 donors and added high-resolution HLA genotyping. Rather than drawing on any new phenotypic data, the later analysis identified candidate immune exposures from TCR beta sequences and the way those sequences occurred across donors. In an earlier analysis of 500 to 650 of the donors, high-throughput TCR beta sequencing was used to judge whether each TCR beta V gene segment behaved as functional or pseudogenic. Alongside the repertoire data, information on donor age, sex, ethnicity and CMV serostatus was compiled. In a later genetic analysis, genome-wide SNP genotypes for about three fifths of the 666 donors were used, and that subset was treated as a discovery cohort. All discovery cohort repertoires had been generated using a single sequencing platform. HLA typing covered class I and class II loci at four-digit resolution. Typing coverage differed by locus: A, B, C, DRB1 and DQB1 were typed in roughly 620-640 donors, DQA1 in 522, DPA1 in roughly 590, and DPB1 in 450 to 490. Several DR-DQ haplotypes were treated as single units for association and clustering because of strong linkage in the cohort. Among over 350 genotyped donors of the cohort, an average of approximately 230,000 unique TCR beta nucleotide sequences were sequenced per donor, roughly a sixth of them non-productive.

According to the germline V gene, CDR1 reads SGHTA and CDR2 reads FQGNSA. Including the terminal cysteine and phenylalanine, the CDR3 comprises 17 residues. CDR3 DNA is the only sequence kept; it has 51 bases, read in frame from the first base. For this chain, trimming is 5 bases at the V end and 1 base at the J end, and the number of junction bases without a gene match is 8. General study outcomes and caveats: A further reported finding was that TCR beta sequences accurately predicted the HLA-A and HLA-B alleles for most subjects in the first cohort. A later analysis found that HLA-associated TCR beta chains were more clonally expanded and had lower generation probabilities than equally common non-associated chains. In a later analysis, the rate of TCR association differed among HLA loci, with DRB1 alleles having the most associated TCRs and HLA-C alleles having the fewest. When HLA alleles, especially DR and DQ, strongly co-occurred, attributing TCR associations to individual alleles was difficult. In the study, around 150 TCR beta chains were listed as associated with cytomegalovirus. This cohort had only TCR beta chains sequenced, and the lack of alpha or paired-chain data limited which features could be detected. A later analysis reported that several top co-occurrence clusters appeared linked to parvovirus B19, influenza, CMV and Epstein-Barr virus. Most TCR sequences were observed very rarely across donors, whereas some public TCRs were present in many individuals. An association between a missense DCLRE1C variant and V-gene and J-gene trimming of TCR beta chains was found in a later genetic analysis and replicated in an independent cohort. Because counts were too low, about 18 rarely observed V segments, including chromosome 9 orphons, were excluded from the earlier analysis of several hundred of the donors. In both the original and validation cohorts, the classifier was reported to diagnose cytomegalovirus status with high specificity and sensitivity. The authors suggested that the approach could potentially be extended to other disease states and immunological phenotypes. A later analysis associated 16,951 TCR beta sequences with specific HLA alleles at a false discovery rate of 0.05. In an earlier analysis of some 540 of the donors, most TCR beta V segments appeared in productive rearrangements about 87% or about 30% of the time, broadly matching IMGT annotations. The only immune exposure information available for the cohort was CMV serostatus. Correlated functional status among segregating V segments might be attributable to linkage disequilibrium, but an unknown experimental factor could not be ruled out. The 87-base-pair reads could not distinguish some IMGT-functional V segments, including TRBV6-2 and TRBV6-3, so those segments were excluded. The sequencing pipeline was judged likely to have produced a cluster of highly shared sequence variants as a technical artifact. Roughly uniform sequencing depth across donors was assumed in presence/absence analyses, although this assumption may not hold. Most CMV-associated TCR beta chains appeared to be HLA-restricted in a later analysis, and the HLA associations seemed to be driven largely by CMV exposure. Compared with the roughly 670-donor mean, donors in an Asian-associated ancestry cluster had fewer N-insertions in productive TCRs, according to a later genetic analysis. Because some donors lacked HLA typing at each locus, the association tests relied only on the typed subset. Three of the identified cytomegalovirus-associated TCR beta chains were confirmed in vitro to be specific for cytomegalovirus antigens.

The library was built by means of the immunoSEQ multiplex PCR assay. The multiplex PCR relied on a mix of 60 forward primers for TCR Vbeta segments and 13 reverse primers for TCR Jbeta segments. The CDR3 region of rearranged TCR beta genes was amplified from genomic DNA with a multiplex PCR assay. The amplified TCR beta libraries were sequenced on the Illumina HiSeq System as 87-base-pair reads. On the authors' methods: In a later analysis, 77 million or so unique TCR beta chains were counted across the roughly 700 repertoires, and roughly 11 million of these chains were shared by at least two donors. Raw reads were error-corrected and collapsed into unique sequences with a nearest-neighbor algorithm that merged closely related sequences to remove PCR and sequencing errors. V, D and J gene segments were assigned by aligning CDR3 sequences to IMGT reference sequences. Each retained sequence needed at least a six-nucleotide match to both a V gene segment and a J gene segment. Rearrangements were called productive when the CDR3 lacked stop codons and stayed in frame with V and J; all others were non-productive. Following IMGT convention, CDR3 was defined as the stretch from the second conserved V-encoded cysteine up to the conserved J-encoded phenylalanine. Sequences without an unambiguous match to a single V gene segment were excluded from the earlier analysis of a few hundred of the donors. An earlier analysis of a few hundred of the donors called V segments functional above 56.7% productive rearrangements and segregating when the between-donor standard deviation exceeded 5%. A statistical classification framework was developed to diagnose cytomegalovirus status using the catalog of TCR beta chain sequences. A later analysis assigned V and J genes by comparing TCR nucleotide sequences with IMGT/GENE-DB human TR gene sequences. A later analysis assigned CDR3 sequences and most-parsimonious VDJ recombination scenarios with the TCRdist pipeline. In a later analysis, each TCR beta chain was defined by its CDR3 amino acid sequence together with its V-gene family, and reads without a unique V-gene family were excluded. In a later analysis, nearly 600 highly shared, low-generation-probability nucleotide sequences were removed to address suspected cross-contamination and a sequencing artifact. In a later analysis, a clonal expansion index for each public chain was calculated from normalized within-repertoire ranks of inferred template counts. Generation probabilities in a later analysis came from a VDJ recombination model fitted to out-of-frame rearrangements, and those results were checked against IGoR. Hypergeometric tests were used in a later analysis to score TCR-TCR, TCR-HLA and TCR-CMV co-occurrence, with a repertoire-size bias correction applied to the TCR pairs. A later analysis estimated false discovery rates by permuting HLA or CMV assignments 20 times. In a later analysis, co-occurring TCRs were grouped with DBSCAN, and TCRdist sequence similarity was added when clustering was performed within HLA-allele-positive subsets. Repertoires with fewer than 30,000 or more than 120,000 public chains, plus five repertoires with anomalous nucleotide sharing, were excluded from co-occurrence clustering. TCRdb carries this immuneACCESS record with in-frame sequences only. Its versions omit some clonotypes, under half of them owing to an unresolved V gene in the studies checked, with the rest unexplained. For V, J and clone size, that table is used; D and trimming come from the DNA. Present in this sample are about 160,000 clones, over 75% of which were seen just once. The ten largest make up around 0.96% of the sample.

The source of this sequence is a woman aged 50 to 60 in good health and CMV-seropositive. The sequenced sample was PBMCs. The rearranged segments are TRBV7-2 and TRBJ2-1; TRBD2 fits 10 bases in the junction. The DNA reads TGTGCCAGCAGCATCCGACTAGCGGGTCAATCCTACAATGAGCAGTTCTTC. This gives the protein CASSIRLAGQSYNEQFF.